Each of the 19 T cell receptor beta chains below was sequenced from the same sample in a study of metastatic and nonmetastatic thyroid tumors. With MiXCR, TCRdb called clones anew from the PCR reads. In the table there are roughly 14,000 clones, around 25% of which are singletons. Thyroid surgery was performed in patients who had received no treatment beforehand. What was sequenced was tumor tissue. All receptors derive from a female donor with papillary thyroid cancer or a benign thyroid nodule (not recorded which). Some clones in this sample may be carry-over from other donors' samples.

In this sample, this clone is medium-sized. The chain joins TRBV18 to TRBJ2-1, with TRBD2 identical over 7 bases. V lost 1 base, J lost 6 bases, and 3 bases stayed unmatched. There are 14 residues in the CDR3. The germline gives CDR1 KGHSH, CDR2 LQKENI. CDR3 sequence reads: CASSPRRGSNEQFF. CDR3 DNA: TGTGCCAGCTCACCACGGCGCGGGAGCAATGAGCAGTTCTTC.

This clone was seen a few times. The rearrangement joins TRBV28 to TRBJ2-7; the match to TRBD2 covers 9 bases. Germline V lookup: CDR1 MDHEN, CDR2 SYDVKM. V trimming: 7 bases; J trimming: 10 bases; junction bases outside the gene matches: 14. The CDR3 runs 14 residues. CDR3 sequence reads: CASMGSGSLREQYF. The DNA of the CDR3 is TGTGCCAGCATGGGTAGCGGGAGTTTGCGTGAACAGTACTTC.

The CDR3 region is CASSLGAGELFF. The CDR3 region has the DNA TGCGCCAGCAGCTTGGGGGCCGGGGAGCTGTTTTTT. V gene TRBV5-1 combines with J gene TRBJ2-2; no clear D. Looked up from germline, CDR1 is SGHRS and CDR2 is YFSETQ. Trimming took 0 bases from V and 6 from J, leaving 3 bases between them. The CDR3 is 12 residues long. Using reference TRBV5-1 and TRBJ2-2 for the parts outside the CDR3, the full variable domain is KAGVTQTPRYLIKTRGQQVTLSCSPISGHRSVSWYQQTPGQGLQFLFEYFSETQRNKGNFPGRFSGRQFSNSRSEMNVSTLELGDSALYLCASSLGAGELFFGEGSRLTVL.

Worth noting for this clone: A read error may account for a junction end that differs from germline. The CDR3 protein is CGSSYISGAGTDTQYF. The CDR3 nucleotides are TGTGGCAGCAGTTACATTAGTGGAGCCGGCACAGATACGCAGTATTTT. The chain employs TRBV6-2 or TRBV6-3 and TRBJ2-3, with unresolved D. The CDR3 covers 16 residues. Per germline, CDR1 MNHEY and CDR2 SVGEGT.

In this sample, this clone turned up many times. The chain has TRBV7-3 and TRBJ2-1; D remains ambiguous. CDR3 size: 13 residues. V lost 4 bases, J lost 5 bases, and 9 bases lay in between. The germline V gene encodes CDR1 SGHTA and CDR2 FQGTGA. This CDR3 is CASSSFPHNEQFF. CDR3 in DNA: TGTGCCAGCAGCTCTTTCCCCCACAATGAGCAGTTCTTC.

This clone was counted many times. The chain combines TRBV6-1 with TRBJ1-4; 10 bases match TRBD1. V shed 3 bases, J shed 7 bases, and the junction held 5 bases outside the gene matches. The CDR3 sequence is 15 residues long. Germline CDR1 reads MNHNS; CDR2 reads SASEGT. The CDR3 DNA follows: TGTGCCAGCAGTGATCACGGGACAGGGGCTGAAAAACTGTTTTTT. Its protein is CASSDHGTGAEKLFF.

By share, this clone counts as medium-sized. This rearrangement joins TRBV12-3 or TRBV12-4 to TRBJ2-2, with D perhaps matching TRBD2 (6 bases). V was cut by 8 bases and J by 6 bases, with 7 bases left in between. The CDR3 is 11 amino acids. CDR3 protein: CASRRAGELFF. The CDR3 coding sequence is TGTGCCAGCCGGAGGGCCGGGGAGCTGTTTTTT.

In this sample, this clone turned up a few times. The rearrangement joins TRBV28 to TRBJ1-4, with D possibly TRBD1 on 6 matching bases. Germline CDR1 is MDHEN and CDR2 is SYDVKM. Between the trimmed V and J ends, which lost 4 bases and 8 bases, there was a span of 20 bases. This CDR3 region has 16 residues. The CDR3 bases are TGTGCCAGCAGTTCAACCCTAGGGGGGGGAAGGGAAAAACTGTTTTTT. Translating it yields CASSSTLGGGREKLFF.

This clone was seen at least ten times. Other DNA sequences of this sample code for an identical CDR3. This chain connects TRBV5-1 to TRBJ2-1; weak D call: TRBD1 (6 bases). Germline V gives CDR1 SGHRS, CDR2 YFSETQ. CDR3 length: 13 amino acids. Trimming pared 3 bases from V and 3 bases from J, leaving 7 bases between. As DNA, the CDR3 is TGCGCCAGCAGCTCGGACAGCTACAATGAGCAGTTCTTC. Protein product: CASSSDSYNEQFF.

This clone was counted at least ten times. The V gene is TRBV20-1, the J gene TRBJ2-1; no reliable D call. The CDR3 consists of 12 residues. Looked up from germline, CDR1 is DFQATT and CDR2 is SNEGSKA (reference sequence). V was pared by 5 bases and J by 7 bases, with 12 bases between. CDR3 amino acids: CSAQTTGNEQFF. CDR3 nucleotide sequence: TGCAGTGCTCAGACGACCGGGAATGAGCAGTTCTTC.

The chain is built from TRBV20-1 and TRBJ2-7; D possibly matches TRBD1 or TRBD2 (5 bases each). CDR1 DFQATT and CDR2 SNEGSKA come from the germline V gene (reference sequence). The length of the CDR3 is 15 residues. The germline V and J ends were trimmed by 0 bases and 2 bases, with 14 bases remaining between them. The CDR3 spells CSARDLEGQAYEQYF. CDR3 coding DNA: TGCAGTGCTAGAGATCTAGAGGGGCAGGCCTACGAGCAGTACTTC.

This clone was detected ten times or more. The chain recombines TRBV7-9 with TRBJ2-2; D not certain. The germline V and J ends were trimmed by 8 bases and 0 bases, with 13 bases remaining between them. The CDR3 runs to 15 residues. Looked up from germline, CDR1 is SEHNR and CDR2 is FQNEAQ (reference sequence). The CDR3 here is CASLRVESNTGELFF. In nucleotides, the CDR3 is TGTGCCAGCCTAAGGGTCGAATCGAACACCGGGGAGCTGTTTTTT.

This clone was recorded at least ten times. The chain combines TRBV2 with TRBJ1-1; no reliable D call. V lost 6 bases, J lost 10 bases, and 18 bases lay in between. This CDR3 has 13 amino acids. The germline V gene encodes CDR1 SNHLY and CDR2 FYNNEI. CDR3 sequence: CASRAESTRRAFF. The DNA for the CDR3 is TGTGCCAGCAGGGCAGAATCGACCCGAAGAGCTTTCTTT.

A few counts support this clone. At one end the junction does not follow the germline gene, possibly because of a read error. The V gene is TRBV6-1, the J gene TRBJ2-7, with unresolved D. The CDR3 has 15 amino acids. The germline V gene encodes CDR1 MNHNS and CDR2 SASEGT. The CDR3 DNA reads TGTGCCAGCAGCTTCATCAGTCGGCTTTCCTACGAGCGGTACTTC. Amino acids: CASSFISRLSYERYF.

Relative to its sample, this clone is medium-sized. This chain uses TRBV9 with TRBJ1-3; possible D gene TRBD1, 6 bases. The V end lost 3 bases, the J end lost 0 bases, and 16 bases lay between the germline ends. Germline V CDR1 and CDR2: SGDLS, YYNGEE. The CDR3 extends over 17 amino acids. The CDR3 DNA reads as TGTGCCAGCAGCGACCCGACAGGCCGAAGCTCTGGAAACACCATATATTTT. This gives the protein CASSDPTGRSSGNTIYF.

V usage is TRBV6-1 and J usage is TRBJ2-7, with 11 bases identical to TRBD2. V lost 7 bases and J lost 3; bases outside the gene matches: 8. The CDR3 is 15 residues long. CDR1 and CDR2 (germline): MNHNS, SASEGT. In DNA, the CDR3 is TGTGCCAGCACCGCTACTAGCGGGAGTATCTACGAGCAGTACTTC. Translating gives CASTATSGSIYEQYF.

As regards this clone: It is likely a read error, because the conserved phenylalanine at the end of the CDR3 is missing. The limits of the CDR3 on the DNA are not certain, so only TCRdb's listed CDR3 is given. V is TRBV4-1 and J is TRBJ2-5; TRBD1, the table's D call, lacks a check against the DNA. Germline loops: CDR1 MGHRA, CDR2 YSYEKL. The CDR3 spans 15 amino acids, including both terminal residues. The CDR3 is CARQLAGGRGQEAWL.

Details on this clone: This may come from a read error, since a much larger clone is one base off. This chain uses TRBV30 with TRBJ2-7; the match to TRBD1 covers 8 bases. V trimming: 7 bases; J trimming: 6 bases; junction bases outside the gene matches: 11. CDR1 is GTSNPN and CDR2 is SVGIG in the germline V gene (reference sequence). The CDR3 covers 13 residues. The DNA of the CDR3 is TGTGCCTACCAGACAGGGGTGATTGGCGAGCAGTACTTC. Translating it yields CAYQTGVIGEQYF.

In its sample, this clone was seen many times. Just one base apart from a much larger clone, this may be a read error. The chain is built from TRBV7-3 and TRBJ2-5, with D tentatively TRBD1 or TRBD2 (7 bases each). The V gene's germline CDR1 is SGHTA and CDR2 FQGTGA. The CDR3 has 15 amino acids. CDR3 region: CASSSSGTEQGTQYF. CDR3 coding DNA: TGTGCCAGCAGCTCAAGCGGGACAGAGCAAGGGACCCAGTACTTC.